The clone carrying this T cell receptor beta chain was picked up a small number of times. Its antigen is unknown. The CDR3 covers 18 residues. Germline lookup yields CDR1 SGHDT and CDR2 YYEEEE. Losses at the gene ends were 5 bases for V and 4 bases for J; bases not matched to a gene: 16. This sample was included in a study of T cell repertoires in cytomegalovirus infection. Overall study findings and caveats: Clonotypes of TCR beta that were HLA-C-restricted and CMV-specific dominated the ex vivo response.

TCRdb re-called the reads through MiXCR, storing one row per CDR3 protein. The sample has 510,000 or so distinct CDR3 sequences; about 30% are singletons. The receptor was derived from a human donor in good health (CMV status not recorded). Some clones in this sample may be carry-over from other donors' samples. Specimen: PBMCs. This chain uses TRBV5-6 with TRBJ2-2; 8 nucleotides agree with TRBD2. The CDR3 spells CASRHGLAGLGSTGELFF. CDR3 nucleotides: TGTGCCAGCAGACACGGACTAGCCGGGCTCGGGAGCACCGGGGAGCTGTTTTTT.